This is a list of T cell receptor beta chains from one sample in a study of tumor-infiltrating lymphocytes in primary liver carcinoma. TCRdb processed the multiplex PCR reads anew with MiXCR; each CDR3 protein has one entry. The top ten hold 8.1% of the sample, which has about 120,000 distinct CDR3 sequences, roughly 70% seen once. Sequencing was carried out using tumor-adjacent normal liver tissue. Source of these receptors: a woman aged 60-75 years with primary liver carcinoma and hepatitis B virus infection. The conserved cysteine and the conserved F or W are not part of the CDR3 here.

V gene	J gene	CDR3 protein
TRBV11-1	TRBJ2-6	ASNLPSGANVLT
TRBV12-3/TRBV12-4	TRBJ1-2	ASTPSGGGGLFGYT
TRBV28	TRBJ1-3	ASTRGGRGGNTIY
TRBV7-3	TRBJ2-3	ASSDTSGRAGTQY
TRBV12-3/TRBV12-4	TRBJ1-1	ASRKLSEAF
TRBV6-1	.	ASSEGRSSRDQF
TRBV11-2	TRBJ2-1	ASSPFPPPTGDEQF
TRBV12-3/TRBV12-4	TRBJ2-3	ASSDMAGFFTDTQY
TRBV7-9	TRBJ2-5	ASSQRQRETQY
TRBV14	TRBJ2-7	ASSPRQGISRSEQY
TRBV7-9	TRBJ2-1	AGGTSGGNNEQF
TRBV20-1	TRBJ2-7	NAFSSRDGSYEQY
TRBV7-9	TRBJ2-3	ASSFRSGQCPDTQY
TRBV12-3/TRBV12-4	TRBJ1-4	ASSWGEKLF
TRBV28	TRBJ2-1	ASSTPGTSGSAF
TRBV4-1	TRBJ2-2	ASSHSVSDTRELF